This TCR beta chain was identified in a study of T cells in women clearing cervical HPV infection. Across the whole study: No precancer developed; the control's incident HPV16 infection cleared within 12 months. Case blood was drawn a median about 160 days after lesion detection. The study's findings and limits: Associations may precede or follow infection; HPV-specific or memory T cells were not isolated. Cases carried less TRBV6-7 than controls: about 0.1% versus 0.15%.

Germline V gene lookup returns CDR1 SGHRS and CDR2 YFSETQ. The ends lost 4 bases at V and 3 bases at J; junction bases unmatched: 8. The CDR3 runs 16 residues. Libraries were prepared by immunoSEQ multiplex PCR; TCRdb keeps only in-frame clonotypes and omits some of them. This repertoire comprises 25,000 to 35,000 clones; its ten largest clones make up 15% to 20%. Remarks on this clone: Its antigen is unknown. The CDR3 end lies 3 residues beyond the end of the read and is filled in from the germline J gene.

Sequencing was carried out using blood buffy coat. The TCR sequence derives from a woman aged 18-69 years with a cervical HPV16 infection that either progressed to CIN3+ or cleared (not recorded which). The rearrangement uses TRBV5-1 and TRBJ2-4, with TRBD1 matching 9 bases. CDR3 region: CASSPGDRADKNIQYF. The covered CDR3 bases are TGCGCCAGCAGCCCAGGGGACAGGGCAGACAAAAACATT.